This paragraph reports one TCR beta chain. Enrolled during active infection, Seattle patients were then followed longitudinally. This sample is part of a study of blood T cell repertoires in COVID-19. Study as a whole: T cells, B-cell-depleted T cells, or PBMCs provided the cDNA or gDNA that served as material.

Per the authors' pipeline: Estimated nucleated cell counts came from reference gene primer amplification. Assay: immunoSEQ multiplex PCR; the TCRdb copy retains only in-frame clones and omits some. That table gives V, J and clone size, and the DNA gave D and trimming. The sample consists of 150,000 to 200,000 clones, approximately 81% of them appearing once. CDR1 SGHVS and CDR2 FQNEAQ come from the germline V gene. CDR3 length equals 16 residues. V shed 4 bases and J shed 3 bases, with 15 bases lying between them. This chain links TRBV7-8 with TRBJ1-4; D is perhaps TRBD1 (5 bases). The sequence came from a woman aged 70 to 79 with COVID-19, enrolled during active disease. The specimen sequenced was peripheral blood. As DNA, the CDR3 is TGTGCCAGCAGCTCCGCAGGCAGGGAGGCTAATGAAAAACTGTTTTTT. Translation gives CASSSAGREANEKLFF.